This is a list of T cell receptor beta chains from one sample in a study of T cells in severe cutaneous drug reactions. TCRdb re-called the multiplex PCR reads and shows each CDR3 protein once, DNA omitted. Seen in this sample are about 2,700 distinct CDR3 sequences; the ten most common clones hold less than 65%. Source material: cells from a skin blister. The receptors shown here come from a human donor with toxic epidermal necrolysis, a severe cutaneous drug reaction. CDR3s include the opening cysteine and the closing phenylalanine or tryptophan. A row's size may be missing; if present it is once, few, many or a size class.

v_call	clone_size	j_call	cdr3_aa
TRBV2	.	TRBJ2-7	CASSLDHTYEQYF
TRBV25-1	medium-sized	TRBJ2-1	CASSEVSGGHQETQFF
TRBV6-5	.	TRBJ2-1	CASSRLAGLVNNEQFF
TRBV9	.	TRBJ2-5	CASSFPTSGEEETQYF
TRBV6-2/TRBV6-3	.	TRBJ2-1	CASSPGTYYYNEQFF
TRBV7-2	.	TRBJ2-1	CASSLGPGQGSSYNEQFF
TRBV25-1	hyperexpanded	TRBJ2-7	CATHGTGYLEQYF
TRBV6-1	.	TRBJ1-2	CVSSEYPGRNYGYTF
TRBV29-1	.	TRBJ2-3	CSVEYAADTQYF
TRBV2	.	TRBJ1-1	CASSGQGWTEAFF
TRBV3-1	medium-sized	TRBJ2-7	CASSLRERSYEQYF
TRBV27	medium-sized	TRBJ2-1	CASRRESLKTQFF
TRBV20-1	large	TRBJ1-2	CSASGVGTASNYGYTF
TRBV28	medium-sized	TRBJ2-5	CASSFEGQETQYF
TRBV18	.	TRBJ2-7	CASSPGDTGSYEQYF
TRBV6-2/TRBV6-3	medium-sized	TRBJ2-1	CASSWDRHEQFF
TRBV11-2	.	TRBJ2-1	CASSQGGAEQFF
TRBV4-3	.	TRBJ2-3	CASSPRAGVDADTQYF
TRBV3-1	.	TRBJ1-5	CASSQGDQPQHF
TRBV11-1	.	TRBJ2-7	CASSLQGVGYEQYF
TRBV6-1	.	TRBJ2-7	CASSEATSGAYEQYF
TRBV7-2	.	TRBJ1-1	CASSPVKLREAFF
TRBV28	medium-sized	TRBJ2-3	CASSLGGLRGTTDTQYF
TRBV18	.	TRBJ2-1	CASSRTGTSGSNEQFF
TRBV7-3	.	TRBJ1-2	CASSPGRGDYGYTF
TRBV7-9	.	TRBJ2-5	CASIHSGQETQYF
TRBV2	.	TRBJ2-4	CASSSTRGGKNIQYF
TRBV6-2/TRBV6-3	medium-sized	TRBJ2-2	CASRTGPPEPGELFF
TRBV30	medium-sized	TRBJ2-1	CAWNAGTSINEQFF
TRBV5-4	medium-sized	TRBJ1-1	CASSLGPAEAFF
TRBV6-6	.	TRBJ2-5	CASSYSSGMSQETQYF
TRBV10-3	medium-sized	TRBJ2-7	CAIRGTASSYEQYF
TRBV10-2	.	TRBJ2-7	CASTGTSDYEQYF
TRBV18	.	TRBJ2-7	CASSPNRGTGAYEQYF
TRBV20-1	large	TRBJ1-6	CSAGTGYYSPLHF
TRBV6-6	medium-sized	TRBJ2-5	CASWRGGETQYF
TRBV27	medium-sized	TRBJ2-7	CASSPQEAYEQYF
TRBV2	.	TRBJ2-1	CASSEGPPSSYNEQFF
TRBV29-1	medium-sized	TRBJ2-3	CSVYGTSGRTDTQYF
TRBV5-6	.	TRBJ2-3	CASSLFLAGDLPDTQYF
TRBV2	.	TRBJ2-5	CASSEALHPYF
TRBV28	.	TRBJ2-3	CASSLVSTDTQYF
TRBV29-1	.	TRBJ2-7	CSAAGRLDYEQYF
TRBV18	.	TRBJ1-1	CASSRGAANTEAFF
TRBV6-2/TRBV6-3	medium-sized	TRBJ2-4	CASSYLGRNIQYF
TRBV6-6	.	TRBJ2-3	CASSYYRDHYTQYF
TRBV25-1	medium-sized	TRBJ2-3	CASSEFREFTDTQYF